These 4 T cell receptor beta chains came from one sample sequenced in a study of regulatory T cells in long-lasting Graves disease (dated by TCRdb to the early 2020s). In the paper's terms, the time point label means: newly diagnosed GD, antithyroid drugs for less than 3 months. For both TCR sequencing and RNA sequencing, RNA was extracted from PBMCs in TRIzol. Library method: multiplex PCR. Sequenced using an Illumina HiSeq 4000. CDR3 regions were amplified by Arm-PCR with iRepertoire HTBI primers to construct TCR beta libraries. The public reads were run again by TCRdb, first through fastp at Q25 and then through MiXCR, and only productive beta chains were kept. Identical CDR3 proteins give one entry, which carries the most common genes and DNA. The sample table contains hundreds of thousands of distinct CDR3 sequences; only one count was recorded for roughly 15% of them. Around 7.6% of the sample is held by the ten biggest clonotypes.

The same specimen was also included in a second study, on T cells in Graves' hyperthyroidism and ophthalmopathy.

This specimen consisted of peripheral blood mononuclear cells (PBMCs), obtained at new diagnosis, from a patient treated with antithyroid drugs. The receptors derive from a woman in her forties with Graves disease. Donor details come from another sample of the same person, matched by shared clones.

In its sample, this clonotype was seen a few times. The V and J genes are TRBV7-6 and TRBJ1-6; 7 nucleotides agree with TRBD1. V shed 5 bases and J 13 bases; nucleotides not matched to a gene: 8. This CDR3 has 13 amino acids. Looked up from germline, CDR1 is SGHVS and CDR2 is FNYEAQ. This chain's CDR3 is CASSNDRAGPLHF. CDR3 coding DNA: TGTGCCAGCAGCAATGACAGGGCGGGTCCCCTCCACTTT.

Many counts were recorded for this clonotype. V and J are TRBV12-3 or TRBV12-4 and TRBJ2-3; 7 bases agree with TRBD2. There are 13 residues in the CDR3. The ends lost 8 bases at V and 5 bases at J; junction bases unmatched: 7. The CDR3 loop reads CASEPAGLDTQYF. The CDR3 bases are TGTGCCAGCGAGCCAGCGGGATTAGATACGCAGTATTTT.

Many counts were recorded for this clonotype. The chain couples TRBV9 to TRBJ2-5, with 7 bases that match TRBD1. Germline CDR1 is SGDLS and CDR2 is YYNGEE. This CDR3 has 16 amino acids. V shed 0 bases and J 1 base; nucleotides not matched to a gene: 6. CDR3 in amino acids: CASSVASAGGQETQYF. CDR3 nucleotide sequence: TGTGCCAGCAGCGTAGCTTCGGCAGGGGGCCAAGAGACCCAGTACTTC.

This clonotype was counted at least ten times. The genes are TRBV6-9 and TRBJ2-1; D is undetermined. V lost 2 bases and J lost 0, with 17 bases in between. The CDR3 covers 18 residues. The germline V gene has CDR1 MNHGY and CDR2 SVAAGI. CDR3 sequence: CASSYVYYPQSSYNEQFF. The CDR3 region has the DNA TGTGCCAGCAGTTATGTCTACTACCCCCAGAGCTCCTACAATGAGCAGTTCTTC.